This T cell receptor beta chain was observed in a study of graft-versus-host responses after intestinal transplantation. Study summary: Multivisceral, liver-intestinal, or isolated intestinal grafts were transplanted into recipients.

With respect to this clone: Its antigen remains unknown.

Trimming took 7 bases from V and 6 from J, leaving 13 bases between them. The CDR3 has 13 amino acids. Germline CDR1 is ENHRY and CDR2 is SYGVKD. Study-wide findings and caveats: The study associated peak circulating GvH clone levels with early post-transplant HvG declines. Elevated graft-versus-host to host-versus-graft clonal ratios in allografts were recorded for patients with graft-donor T cell macrochimerism. Some GvH clones appeared in ileal mucosa or blood before recipient bone marrow.

The assay was immunoSEQ multiplex PCR, and TCRdb's table has in-frame clones only and misses some. The data hold approximately 120,000 clones, with about 92% observed a single time. The input for sequencing was unstimulated CD4+ T cells sorted from spleen or lymph node cells, taken before intestinal transplant. This chain links TRBV10-3 with TRBJ2-1; D tentatively fits TRBD1 or TRBD2 (5 bases each). The sequence came from a human donor who received an intestinal transplant. DNA of the CDR3: TGTGCCATCAAGACCGGGGCAGCCAATGAGCAGTTCTTC. It is translated as CAIKTGAANEQFF.